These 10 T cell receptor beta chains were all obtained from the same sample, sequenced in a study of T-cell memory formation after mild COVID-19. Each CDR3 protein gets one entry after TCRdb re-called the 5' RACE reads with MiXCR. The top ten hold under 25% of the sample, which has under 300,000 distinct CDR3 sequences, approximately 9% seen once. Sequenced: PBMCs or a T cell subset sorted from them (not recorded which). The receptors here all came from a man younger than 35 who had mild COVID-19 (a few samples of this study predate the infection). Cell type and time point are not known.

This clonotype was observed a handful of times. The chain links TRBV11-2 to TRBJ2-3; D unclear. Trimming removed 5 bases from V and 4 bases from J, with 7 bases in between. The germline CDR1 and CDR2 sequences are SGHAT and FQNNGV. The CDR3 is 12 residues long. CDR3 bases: TGTGCCAGCAGCCCCCTGGCAGATACGCAGTATTTT. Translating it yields CASSPLADTQYF.

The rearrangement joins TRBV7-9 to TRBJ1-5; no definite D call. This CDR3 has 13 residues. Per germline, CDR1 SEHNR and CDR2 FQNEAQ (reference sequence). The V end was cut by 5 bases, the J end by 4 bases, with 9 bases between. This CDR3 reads CASSRGDNQPQHF. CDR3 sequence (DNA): TGTGCCAGCAGCCGCGGCGATAATCAGCCCCAGCATTTT.

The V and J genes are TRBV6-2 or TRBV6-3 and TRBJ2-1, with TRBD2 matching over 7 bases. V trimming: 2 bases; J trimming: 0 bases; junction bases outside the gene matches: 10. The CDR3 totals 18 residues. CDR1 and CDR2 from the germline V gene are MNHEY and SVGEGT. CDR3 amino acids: CASSYGWTSPRSYNEQFF. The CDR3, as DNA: TGTGCCAGCAGTTACGGGTGGACTAGTCCGCGCTCCTACAATGAGCAGTTCTTC.

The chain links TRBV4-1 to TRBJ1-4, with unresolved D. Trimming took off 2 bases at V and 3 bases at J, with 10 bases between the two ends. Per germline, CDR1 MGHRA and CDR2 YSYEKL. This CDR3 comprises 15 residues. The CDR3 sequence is CASSQNPAANEKLFF. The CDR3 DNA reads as TGCGCCAGCAGCCAAAACCCTGCGGCTAATGAAAAACTGTTTTTT.

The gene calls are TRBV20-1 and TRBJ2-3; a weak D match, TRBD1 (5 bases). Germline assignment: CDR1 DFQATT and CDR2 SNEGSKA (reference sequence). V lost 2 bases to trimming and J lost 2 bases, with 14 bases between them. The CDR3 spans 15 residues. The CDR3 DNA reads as TGCAGTGCTAGAAATTCGGCAGGGCACACAGATACGCAGTATTTT. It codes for CSARNSAGHTDTQYF.

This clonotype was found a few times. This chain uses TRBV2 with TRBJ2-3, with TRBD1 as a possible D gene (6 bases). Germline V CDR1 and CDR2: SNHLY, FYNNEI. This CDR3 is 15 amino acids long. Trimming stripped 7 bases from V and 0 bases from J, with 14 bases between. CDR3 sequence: CASNKWGLSTDTQYF. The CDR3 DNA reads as TGTGCCAGCAATAAATGGGGGCTTAGCACAGATACGCAGTATTTT.

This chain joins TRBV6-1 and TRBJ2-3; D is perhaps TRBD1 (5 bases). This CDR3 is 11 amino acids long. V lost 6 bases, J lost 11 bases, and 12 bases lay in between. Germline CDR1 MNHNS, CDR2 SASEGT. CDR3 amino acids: CASRAIGEQYF. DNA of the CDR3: TGTGCCAGCAGAGCCATAGGGGAGCAGTATTTT.

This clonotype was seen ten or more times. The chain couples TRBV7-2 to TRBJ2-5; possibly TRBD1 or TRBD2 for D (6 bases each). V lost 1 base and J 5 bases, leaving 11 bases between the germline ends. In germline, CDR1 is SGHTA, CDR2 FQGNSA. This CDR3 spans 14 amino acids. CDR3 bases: TGTGCCAGCAGCTTAGGTGGGGGGCCCGAGACCCAGTACTTC. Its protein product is CASSLGGGPETQYF.

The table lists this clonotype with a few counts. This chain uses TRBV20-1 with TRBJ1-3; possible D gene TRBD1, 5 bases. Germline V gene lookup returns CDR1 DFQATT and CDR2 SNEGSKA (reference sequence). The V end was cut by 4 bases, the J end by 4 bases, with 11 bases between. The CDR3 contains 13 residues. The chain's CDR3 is CSATWGSGNTIYF. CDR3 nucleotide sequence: TGCAGTGCTACCTGGGGGAGCGGAAACACCATATATTTT.

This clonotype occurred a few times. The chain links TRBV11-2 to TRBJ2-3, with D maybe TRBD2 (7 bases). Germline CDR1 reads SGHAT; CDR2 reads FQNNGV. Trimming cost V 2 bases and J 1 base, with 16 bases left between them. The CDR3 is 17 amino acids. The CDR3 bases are TGTGCCAGCAGCTTAATGTCGGGGGGACAACGCACAGATACGCAGTATTTT. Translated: CASSLMSGGQRTDTQYF.